Sequencing of this T cell receptor beta chain was carried out in a study of neurological immune-mediated disorders. The method for making cDNA was 5'RACE, and it used 10-nucleotide random UMIs. Using its own MiXCR run on the 5' RACE reads, TCRdb lists one record per CDR3 protein. The sample holds some 60,000 distinct CDR3 sequences, around 9.7% seen once. With 3 bases removed from V and 3 bases from J, the gap between germline ends came to 8 bases. The CDR3 is 13 residues long. From germline, CDR1 is KGHDR and CDR2 SFDVKD. A remark on this clonotype: The antigen remains undetermined.

Time point defined: longitudinal time-point 2. Healthy control samples came from blood bank volunteers in Maryland, USA. Study results and limitations: The greatest degree of TCR clonal expansion was observed in HTLV-1-associated myelopathy, with the lowest in multiple sclerosis, below that of healthy controls.

The rearrangement joins TRBV24-1 to TRBJ2-7; no reliable D call. The TCR sequence derives from a man aged 25-45 years in good health. Sequences were obtained from PBMCs. The CDR3 region is CATSDSPGYEQYF. The CDR3 DNA is TGTGCCACCAGTGATAGCCCTGGCTACGAGCAGTACTTC.